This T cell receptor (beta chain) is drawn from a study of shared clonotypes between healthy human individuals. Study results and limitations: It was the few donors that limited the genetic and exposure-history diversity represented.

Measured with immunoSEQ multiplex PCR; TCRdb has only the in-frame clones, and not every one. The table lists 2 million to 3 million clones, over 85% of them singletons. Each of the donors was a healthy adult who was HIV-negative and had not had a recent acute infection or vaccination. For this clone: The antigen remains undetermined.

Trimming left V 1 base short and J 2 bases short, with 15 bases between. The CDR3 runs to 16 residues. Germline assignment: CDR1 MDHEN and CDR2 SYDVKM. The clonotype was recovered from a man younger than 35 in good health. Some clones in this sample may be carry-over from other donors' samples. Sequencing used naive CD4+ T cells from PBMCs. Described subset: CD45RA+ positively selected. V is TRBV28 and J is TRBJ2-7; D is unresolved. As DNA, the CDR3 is TGTGCCAGCAGTTTATTAGGGCCCAGCGTCCCCTACGAGCAGTACTTC. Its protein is CASSLLGPSVPYEQYF.